These 3 T cell receptor beta chains were sequenced from one sample in a study of shared clonotypes between healthy human individuals. TCRdb's copy holds only in-frame clones and misses some; the assay was immunoSEQ multiplex PCR. The table lists over a million clones, roughly 96% of them singletons. The specimen was naive CD4+ T cells sorted from blood. Subset: CD45RA+ positively selected. These receptors were obtained from a man aged 30 to 45 in good health.

This clone was recorded once. This chain links TRBV7-8 with TRBJ2-2; 8 bases align to TRBD1. Germline V gene data show CDR1 as SGHVS and CDR2 as FQNEAQ. CDR3 length: 13 amino acids. V shed 1 base and J 11 bases; nucleotides not matched to a gene: 3. CDR3 nucleotide sequence: TGTGCCAGCAGCTTAGGAGACAGGGGAGAGCTGTTTTTT. Translation: CASSLGDRGELFF.

The rearrangement joins TRBV5-4 to TRBJ2-3; 8 nucleotides agree with TRBD1. In germline, CDR1 is SGHNT, CDR2 YYREEE (reference sequence). The CDR3 extends over 15 amino acids. The trim removed 4 bases at V and 2 bases at J, leaving 6 bases unmatched. CDR3 sequence: CASSRKTGATDTQYF. CDR3 coding DNA: TGTGCCAGCAGCCGAAAGACAGGGGCCACAGATACGCAGTATTTT.

The J gene is TRBJ2-5, the V gene TRBV6-5; D might be TRBD1 or TRBD2, each matching 5 bases. The CDR3 runs 12 residues. Trimming removed 7 bases at V and 9 bases at J, with 15 bases between. The V gene's germline CDR1 is MNHEY and CDR2 SVGAGI. The CDR3 DNA sequence: TGTGCCAGCACCAGCCAACCGGGACCCCAGTACTTC. Protein: CASTSQPGPQYF.